The 16 T cell receptor beta chains presented below share a single source sample, sequenced in a study of T cell repertoires in cytomegalovirus infection. A single record per CDR3 protein comes from TCRdb applying MiXCR to the reads. The repertoire holds about 310,000 distinct CDR3 sequences, with roughly a sixth as singletons. Material for sequencing was PBMCs. The receptors here all came from a human donor in good health (CMV status not recorded). Some clones in this sample may be carry-over from other donors' samples.

This chain links TRBV29-1 with TRBJ2-1; tentatively, D is TRBD1 or TRBD2 (6 bases each). The CDR3 is 14 amino acids. Germline loops: CDR1 SQVTM, CDR2 ANQGSEA. V gave up 5 bases and J gave up 0 bases, with 11 bases separating them. CDR3 protein: CSVLGGASYNEQFF. The CDR3 DNA follows: TGCAGCGTTCTCGGGGGCGCCTCCTACAATGAGCAGTTCTTC.

In its sample, this clonotype was seen a few times. The chain is built from TRBV7-2 and TRBJ2-3; weak D call: TRBD1 (6 bases). CDR3 length equals 16 residues. Trimming took 5 bases from V and 2 from J, leaving 17 bases between them. Germline V gene lookup returns CDR1 SGHTA and CDR2 FQGNSA. DNA of the CDR3: TGTGCCAGCAGCCCAGCTGGGGGCCTGATCACAGATACGCAGTATTTT. This codes for CASSPAGGLITDTQYF.

The sample holds many counts of this clonotype. The rearrangement uses TRBV7-2 and TRBJ2-7, with D possibly called TRBD1 or TRBD2 (5 bases each). CDR1 is SGHTA, CDR2 FQGNSA, per germline. The CDR3 covers 15 residues. V lost 1 base and J lost 2, with 12 bases in between. Here the CDR3 reads CASSLEPGATYEQYF. For the CDR3, the DNA is TGTGCCAGCAGCTTAGAACCCGGGGCCACCTACGAGCAGTACTTC.

This clonotype was counted ten times or more. V is TRBV7-2 and J is TRBJ1-1, with D possibly being TRBD1 (5 bases). CDR3 length equals 14 residues. Trimming took off 2 bases at V and 6 bases at J, with 13 bases between the two ends. Germline V lookup: CDR1 SGHTA, CDR2 FQGNSA. The CDR3 region is CASSLFQGTAEAFF. CDR3 sequence (DNA): TGTGCCAGCAGCTTATTCCAGGGTACCGCTGAAGCTTTCTTT.

This clonotype was seen at least ten times. The chain is built from TRBV7-8 and TRBJ2-7; 8 positions match TRBD2. V shed 3 bases, J shed 4 bases, and the junction held 8 bases outside the gene matches. Germline CDR1 and CDR2: SGHVS and FQNEAQ. The CDR3 runs to 15 residues. CDR3 DNA sequence: TGTGCCAGCAGCTTCGTGGCGGGGGGATCATACGAGCAGTACTTC. Its translation: CASSFVAGGSYEQYF. Full variable domain (outside the CDR3, taken from reference TRBV7-8 and TRBJ2-7): GAGVSQSPRYKVAKRGQDVALRCDPISGHVSLFWYQQALGQGPEFLTYFQNEAQLDKSGLPSDRFFAERPEGSVSTLKIQRTQQEDSAVYLCASSFVAGGSYEQYFGPGTRLTVT.

This clonotype has just one count. This sequence joins TRBV7-9 and TRBJ2-4; a possible D gene is TRBD2 (6 bases). The germline V gene encodes CDR1 SEHNR and CDR2 FQNEAQ (reference sequence). The CDR3 length is 18 residues. V was trimmed by 5 bases and J by 0 bases, leaving 20 bases between them. This CDR3 reads CASSPGLTPRGAKNIQYF. CDR3 in DNA: TGTGCCAGCAGCCCGGGACTCACCCCGAGAGGAGCCAAAAACATTCAGTACTTC.

This clonotype has more than one count but fewer than ten. The genes are TRBV7-9 and TRBJ2-5; 15 nucleotides line up with TRBD2. V lost 4 bases and J lost 5; bases outside the gene matches: 8. From germline, CDR1 is SEHNR and CDR2 FQNEAQ (reference sequence). The length of the CDR3 is 17 residues. The CDR3 sequence is CASSSNFGLAGGETQYF. As DNA, the CDR3 is TGTGCCAGCAGCTCCAACTTCGGACTAGCGGGGGGGGAGACCCAGTACTTC.

In its sample, this clonotype was seen many times. The chain couples TRBV7-2 to TRBJ2-3; TRBD1 aligns across 9 bases. The CDR3 covers 16 residues. Germline V gives CDR1 SGHTA, CDR2 FQGNSA. The junction had 6 bases not matched to a gene; V was cut back by 5 bases and J by 0 bases. CDR3 sequence reads: CASSRFGQGSTDTQYF. The CDR3 coding sequence is TGTGCCAGCAGCCGATTCGGACAGGGGAGCACAGATACGCAGTATTTT.

In this sample, this clonotype turned up a few times. The chain has TRBV12-3 or TRBV12-4 and TRBJ2-2; the D gene could be TRBD1 or TRBD2 (5 bases each). V was pared by 8 bases and J by 1 base, with 17 bases between. This CDR3 spans 16 amino acids. The CDR3, as DNA: TGTGCCAGCTTCGGGATGGGGCGGCTGAACACCGGGGAGCTGTTTTTT. It yields the protein CASFGMGRLNTGELFF.

J is TRBJ1-5 and V is TRBV19, with 7 bases matching TRBD1. CDR1 and CDR2 (germline): LNHDA, SQIVND (reference sequence). The CDR3 spans 14 residues. J was trimmed by 5 bases and V by 3 bases; bases with no gene match: 4. DNA for the CDR3: TGTGCCAGTAGTATTTGGACAGGCGATCAGCCCCAGCATTTT. It is translated as CASSIWTGDQPQHF.

The table lists this clonotype with many counts. The chain is built from TRBV3-1 and TRBJ2-5, with a possible D match to TRBD1 (6 bases). Germline loops: CDR1 LGHDT, CDR2 YNNKEL (reference sequence). This CDR3 is 14 amino acids long. V lost 4 bases, J lost 2 bases, and 11 bases lay in between. As DNA, the CDR3 is TGTGCCAGCAGCCTACGACAGGATCAAGAGACCCAGTACTTC. Translation gives CASSLRQDQETQYF.

This chain links TRBV7-9 with TRBJ2-5; 7 positions agree with TRBD2. V lost 1 base, J lost 1 base, and 3 bases stayed unmatched. Looked up from germline, CDR1 is SEHNR and CDR2 is FQNEAQ (reference sequence). The CDR3 length is 15 residues. CDR3 in DNA: TGTGCCAGCAGCTTAGAGCGGGGCAGCCAAGAGACCCAGTACTTC. This translates into CASSLERGSQETQYF. The full variable domain, in which reference TRBV7-9 and TRBJ2-5 provide the parts outside the CDR3, is DTGVSQNPRHKITKRGQNVTFRCDPISEHNRLYWYRQTLGQGPEFLTYFQNEAQLEKSRLLSDRFSAERPKGSFSTLEIQRTEQGDSAMYLCASSLERGSQETQYFGPGTRLLVL.

This clonotype was counted a few times. The J gene is TRBJ2-7, the V gene TRBV7-3; D might be TRBD1 or TRBD2, each matching 7 bases. The ends were cut back, 5 bases at V and 10 bases at J, with 18 bases in the middle. In germline, CDR1 is SGHTA, CDR2 FQGTGA. The CDR3 has 13 amino acids. In nucleotides, the CDR3 is TGTGCCAGCAGCCCAAGGGAGGGGGCATATCAGTACTTC. It codes for CASSPREGAYQYF.

This clonotype has just a few counts. The CDR3 bases are TGCAGTGCTAGAAGGGACAGGAAGGGAAACTCGGAAAGGAACACTGAAGCTTTCTTT. Protein: CSARRDRKGNSERNTEAFF. The chain couples TRBV20-1 to TRBJ1-1, with 8 bases that match TRBD1. V lost 2 bases, J lost 1 base, and 18 bases stayed unmatched. The CDR3 runs 19 residues. The germline V gene encodes CDR1 DFQATT and CDR2 SNEGSKA (reference sequence).

This clonotype was observed at least ten times. The chain has TRBV28 and TRBJ2-7; possibly TRBD2 for D (5 bases). The germline gives CDR1 MDHEN, CDR2 SYDVKM. Trimming cost V 3 bases and J 3 bases, with 9 bases left between them. CDR3 length: 13 residues. The CDR3: CASSFIGSYEQYF. CDR3 DNA: TGTGCCAGCAGTTTTATAGGGAGCTACGAGCAGTACTTC.

In this sample, this clonotype turned up many times. The J gene is TRBJ2-2, the V gene TRBV6-1; 7 bases are a match to TRBD1. CDR1 is MNHNS and CDR2 is SASEGT in the germline V gene. The CDR3 consists of 15 residues. V was pared by 6 bases and J by 2 bases, with 6 bases of the junction left unmatched. CDR3 nucleotide sequence: TGTGCCAGCAGATCCGGGACAGCTAACACCGGGGAGCTGTTTTTT. Translated, it gives CASRSGTANTGELFF.